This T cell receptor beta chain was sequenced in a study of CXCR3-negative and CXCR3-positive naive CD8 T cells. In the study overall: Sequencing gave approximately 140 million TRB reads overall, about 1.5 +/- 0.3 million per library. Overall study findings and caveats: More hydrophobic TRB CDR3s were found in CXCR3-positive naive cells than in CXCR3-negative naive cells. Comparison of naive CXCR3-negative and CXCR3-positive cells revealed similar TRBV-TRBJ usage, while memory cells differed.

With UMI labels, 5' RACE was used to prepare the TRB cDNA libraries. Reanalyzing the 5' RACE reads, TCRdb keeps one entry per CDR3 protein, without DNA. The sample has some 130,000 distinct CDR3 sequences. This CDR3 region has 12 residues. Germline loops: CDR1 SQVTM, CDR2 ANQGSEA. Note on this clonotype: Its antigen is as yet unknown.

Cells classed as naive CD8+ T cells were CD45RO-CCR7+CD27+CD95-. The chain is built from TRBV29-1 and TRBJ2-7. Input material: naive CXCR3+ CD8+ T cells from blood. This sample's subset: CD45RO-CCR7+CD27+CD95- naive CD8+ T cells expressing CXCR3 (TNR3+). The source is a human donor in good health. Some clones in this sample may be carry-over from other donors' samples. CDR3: CSARGGPYEQYF.